A selection of T cell receptor beta chains follows, all from one sample in a study of T cell responses to AZD1222 COVID-19 vaccine. Method: immunoSEQ multiplex PCR; TCRdb's copy keeps in-frame clones and lacks some. The repertoire has 150,000 or so clones, roughly nine tenths of them found once; the top ten carry around 1.9%. The sample here was peripheral blood, taken on day 0 of AZD1222 vaccination. The receptors originated from an adult in good health. Both conserved end residues are part of each CDR3. D genes are given only for firm matches. Part of the rows lack a size; the others show once, few, many or a class for expanded clones.

V	J	D	size	CDR3	DNA
TRBV27	TRBJ1-4	-	-	CASSPKFREKLFF	TGTGCCAGCAGCCCGAAATTCAGGGAAAAACTGTTTTTT
TRBV29-1	TRBJ2-1	-	once	CSVSSGGDNEQFF	TGCAGCGTTAGTTCAGGGGGGGACAATGAGCAGTTCTTC
TRBV28	TRBJ2-3	-	-	CASSPTTDTQYF	TGTGCCAGCAGCCCAACTACGGATACGCAGTATTTT
TRBV5-1	TRBJ2-3	-	-	CASSLDPYTDTQYF	TGCGCCAGCAGCTTGGATCCCTACACAGATACGCAGTATTTT
TRBV4-1	TRBJ2-1	TRBD2	-	CASSQRSGGSYNEQFF	TGCGCCAGCAGCCAACGTAGCGGGGGCTCCTACAATGAGCAGTTCTTC
TRBV5-8	TRBJ2-3	-	-	CASRPNVWIVRTDTQYF	TGTGCCAGCAGGCCTAACGTGTGGATAGTCCGCACAGATACGCAGTATTTT
TRBV7-9	TRBJ2-7	-	-	CASSVDPLPYEQYF	TGTGCCAGCAGCGTGGACCCTCTCCCTTACGAGCAGTACTTC
TRBV10-3	TRBJ2-7	TRBD2	-	CAISEAGLDKHEQYF	TGTGCCATCAGTGAGGCGGGACTAGACAAACACGAGCAGTACTTC
TRBV7-8	TRBJ2-1	-	-	CASSLVPFLSSYNEQFF	TGTGCCAGCAGCTTAGTGCCATTTTTGAGCTCCTACAATGAGCAGTTCTTC
TRBV28	TRBJ1-6	TRBD1	-	CASRINYDRGSYNSPLHF	TGTGCCAGCAGGATAAATTATGACAGGGGCTCCTATAATTCACCCCTCCACTTT
TRBV24-1	TRBJ2-2	TRBD2	once	CATSALAGGPLNTGELFF	TGTGCCACCAGTGCTTTGGCGGGAGGGCCCTTGAACACCGGGGAGCTGTTTTTT
TRBV5-6	TRBJ1-3	-	-	CASSFDPARTIYF	TGTGCCAGCAGCTTTGATCCGGCGCGGACCATATATTTT
TRBV5-1	TRBJ2-1	TRBD2	once	CASREGLAGVKHEQFF	TGCGCCAGCAGGGAGGGACTAGCGGGAGTTAAGCATGAGCAGTTCTTC
TRBV28	TRBJ1-4	-	-	CASSPRTNWADNEKLFF	TGTGCCAGCAGCCCACGCACTAACTGGGCGGACAACGAAAAACTGTTTTTT
TRBV19	TRBJ2-1	-	once	CASSSQLLSQLYNEQFF	TGTGCCAGTAGTAGCCAATTATTGAGCCAGCTCTACAATGAGCAGTTCTTC
TRBV7-2	TRBJ2-7	-	-	CASSLGAGAPREQYF	TGTGCCAGCAGCTTAGGGGCGGGGGCCCCTCGCGAGCAGTACTTC
TRBV9	TRBJ2-5	TRBD2	-	CASSVAGGYQETQYF	TGTGCCAGCAGCGTAGCGGGAGGGTACCAAGAGACCCAGTACTTC
TRBV6-5	TRBJ1-4	TRBD1	-	CASSSDREFEKLFF	TGTGCCAGCAGTTCGGACAGGGAGTTCGAAAAACTGTTTTTT
TRBV10-2	TRBJ2-5	-	-	CASIPTARNGETQYF	TGCGCCAGCATTCCGACAGCCCGAAACGGGGAGACCCAGTACTTC
TRBV7-8	TRBJ2-3	-	-	CASSHIPQADTQYF	TGTGCCAGCAGCCATATCCCCCAGGCAGATACGCAGTATTTT
TRBV28	TRBJ2-3	-	-	CASSLGEHTQYF	TGTGCCAGCAGTTTGGGAGAACATACGCAGTATTTT
TRBV7-9	TRBJ2-5	-	-	CASKLPGLDQETQYF	TGTGCCAGCAAACTTCCAGGATTGGATCAAGAGACCCAGTACTTC
TRBV10-1	TRBJ2-7	-	-	CASSESLAPGEQYF	TGCGCCAGCAGTGAGAGCTTAGCCCCGGGGGAGCAGTACTTC
TRBV19	TRBJ1-5	TRBD1	-	CASSIEDRGDGQPQHF	TGTGCCAGTAGTATAGAAGACAGGGGAGATGGACAGCCCCAGCATTTT
TRBV12-3/TRBV12-4	TRBJ1-3	-	once	CASSFSGNTIYF	TGTGCCAGCAGTTTTTCTGGAAACACCATATATTTT
TRBV6-5	TRBJ1-3	-	-	CASRPQGSGNTIYF	TGTGCCAGCAGACCACAGGGATCTGGAAACACCATATATTTT
TRBV4-1	TRBJ1-3	-	-	CASSQDGTVGNTIYF	TGCGCCAGCAGCCAAGATGGGACGGTTGGAAACACCATATATTTT
TRBV7-9	TRBJ2-5	TRBD2	-	CASSPGGTETQYF	TGTGCCAGCAGCCCGGGGGGTACAGAGACCCAGTACTTC
TRBV29-1	TRBJ1-1	TRBD1	-	CSVVVGTGRTEAFF	TGCAGCGTTGTGGTAGGGACAGGTCGCACTGAAGCTTTCTTT
TRBV14	TRBJ2-1	-	-	CASSLMGAGLGEQFF	TGTGCCAGCAGCCTCATGGGGGCAGGGCTCGGTGAGCAGTTCTTC
TRBV2	TRBJ1-4	TRBD1	-	CASSEYRGQNNEKLFF	TGTGCCAGCAGTGAATATAGGGGACAGAATAATGAAAAACTGTTTTTT
TRBV7-9	TRBJ2-2	-	once	CASSPRGELFF	TGTGCCAGCAGCCCGAGGGGGGAGCTGTTTTTT